This TCR beta chain was observed in a study of blood T cell repertoires in COVID-19. About the study: Material from acute and convalescent COVID-19 was sourced from the United States, Italy and Spain. The analysed material was cDNA or gDNA that came from T cells, B-cell-depleted T cells, or PBMCs.

CDR1 is LNHDA, CDR2 SQIVND, per germline (reference sequence). This CDR3 has 16 residues. V lost 6 bases, J lost 7 bases, and 24 bases lay in between. Per the authors' pipeline: Reference gene primer amplification gave estimated nucleated cell counts. Profiled with immunoSEQ multiplex PCR; TCRdb holds only in-frame clones, not every one. V and J calls and clone size are given by that table; D and trimming were obtained from the DNA. The sample consists of hundreds of thousands of clones, around 81% of them appearing once. Sequencing was performed on peripheral blood. J is TRBJ1-1 and V is TRBV19, with D tentatively TRBD1 (5 bases). This TCR came from a woman between 50 and 59 years old with active or convalescent COVID-19. CDR3 amino acids: CASSGLGDPSGGEAFF. The DNA of the CDR3 is TGTGCCAGTAGCGGGCTAGGGGACCCCTCCGGGGGTGAAGCTTTCTTT.